These 20 T cell receptor beta chains share one sample of origin, sequenced in a study of T cells in localized non-small cell lung cancer. Only in-frame clones appear in the TCRdb table, and some are missing; sequencing was by immunoSEQ multiplex PCR. The repertoire holds roughly 24,000 clones, with roughly 80% as singletons. This sample comprised peripheral blood, obtained before any cancer treatment. The source is a man aged 35 to 69 with stage III squamous cell lung carcinoma.

J is TRBJ2-3 and V is TRBV9; 8 bases are shared with TRBD2. CDR3 length: 15 residues. The junction had 6 bases not matched to a gene; V was cut back by 0 bases and J by 6 bases. Germline CDR1 reads SGDLS; CDR2 reads YYNGEE. The DNA for the CDR3 is TGTGCCAGCAGCGTAGGCAGCGGGAGCGGGGATACGCAGTATTTT. Translation: CASSVGSGSGDTQYF.

The chain combines TRBV20-1 with TRBJ2-1; no firm D call. V was shortened by 3 bases and J by 7 bases, with 7 bases between the two germline ends. Germline assignment: CDR1 DFQATT and CDR2 SNEGSKA (reference sequence). The length of the CDR3 is 11 residues. The CDR3 reads CSASRWNEQFF. The CDR3 DNA sequence: TGCAGTGCTAGTAGGTGGAATGAGCAGTTCTTC.

This clone was seen only a few times. This chain uses TRBV4-1 with TRBJ2-7; TRBD2 matches at 9 bases. After removal of 0 bases from V and 3 bases from J, the junction contained 6 bases not matched to a gene. CDR1 and CDR2 from the germline V gene are MGHRA and YSYEKL. The CDR3 consists of 16 residues. CDR3 amino acids: CASSQEGNSGSYEQYF. CDR3 sequence (DNA): TGCGCCAGCAGCCAAGAGGGTAATAGCGGGAGCTACGAGCAGTACTTC.

The chain uses TRBV4-1 and TRBJ2-7; the D gene could be TRBD1 or TRBD2 (5 bases each). V was trimmed by 0 bases and J by 0 bases, leaving 12 bases between them. Looked up from germline, CDR1 is MGHRA and CDR2 is YSYEKL. CDR3 size: 16 residues. The CDR3 is CASSQDSGTSSYEQYF. The CDR3 nucleotides read TGCGCCAGCAGCCAAGATTCCGGGACGAGCTCCTACGAGCAGTACTTC.

The rearrangement links TRBV30 to TRBJ1-2; TRBD1 aligns across 9 bases. The CDR3 covers 15 residues. Trimming cost V 4 bases and J 8 bases; bases outside gene matches: 14. The germline CDR1 and CDR2 sequences are GTSNPN and SVGIG (reference sequence). The CDR3 DNA sequence: TGTGCCTGGATCCGGGACAGGGTTTTAACTCGGGGCTACACCTTC. It codes for CAWIRDRVLTRGYTF.

The CDR3 spells CASRGRLDSGNEQFF. Written as DNA, the CDR3 is TGTGCCAGCAGGGGCCGATTAGATAGCGGCAATGAGCAGTTCTTC. The chain is built from TRBV6-6 and TRBJ2-1; D perhaps matches TRBD2 (6 bases). Germline CDR1 and CDR2: MNHNY and SVGAGI (reference sequence). There are 15 residues in the CDR3. V was clipped by 6 bases and J by 6 bases, with 18 bases between them.

The rearrangement joins TRBV5-4 to TRBJ2-3, with 9 nucleotides matching TRBD1. V was pared by 3 bases and J by 1 base, with 9 bases of the junction left unmatched. Per germline, CDR1 SGHNT and CDR2 YYREEE (reference sequence). This CDR3 is built from 17 residues. CDR3 coding DNA: TGTGCCAGCAGCTCGCCTTCCGGGACAGGGCGCACAGATACGCAGTATTTT. Its translation: CASSSPSGTGRTDTQYF. Using reference TRBV5-4 and TRBJ2-3 for the parts outside the CDR3, the full variable domain is ETGVTQSPTHLIKTRGQQVTLRCSSQSGHNTVSWYQQALGQGPQFIFQYYREEENGRGNFPPRFSGLQFPNYSSELNVNALELDDSALYLCASSSPSGTGRTDTQYFGPGTRLTVL.

The CDR3 bases are TGTGCCAGCAGTTTAGACCTAGGCGGGAGGAACACTGAAGCTTTCTTT. This sequence encodes CASSLDLGGRNTEAFF. V is TRBV27 and J is TRBJ1-1, with D unclear. V was pared by 2 bases and J by 1 base, with 14 bases between. From germline, CDR1 is MNHEY and CDR2 SMNVEV (reference sequence). The length of the CDR3 is 16 residues.

This chain connects TRBV7-9 to TRBJ1-1, with no clear D. This CDR3 region has 15 residues. Trimming stripped 0 bases from V and 7 bases from J, with 15 bases between. The germline CDR1 and CDR2 sequences are SEHNR and FQNEAQ (reference sequence). The CDR3 is CASSLAGRESYEAFF. In DNA, the CDR3 is TGTGCCAGCAGCTTAGCCGGCAGAGAAAGCTATGAAGCTTTCTTT.

The rearrangement links TRBV4-1 to TRBJ2-1, with 8 bases aligning to TRBD2. The CDR3 contains 15 residues. Germline loops: CDR1 MGHRA, CDR2 YSYEKL. Trimming removed 3 bases from V and 0 bases from J; junction bases left unmatched: 1. The CDR3 nucleotides read TGCGCCAGCAGCCACGGGGGGGGCTCCTACAATGAGCAGTTCTTC. Protein product: CASSHGGGSYNEQFF.

V gene TRBV20-1 combines with J gene TRBJ2-7, with D hard to call. Trimming removed 8 bases at V and 1 base at J, with 9 bases between. This CDR3 has 11 amino acids. The germline V gene has CDR1 DFQATT and CDR2 SNEGSKA (reference sequence). The CDR3 nucleotides are TGCAGTTCCCGAAAGTCCTACGAGCAGTACGTC. It is translated as CSSRKSYEQYV.

In its sample, this clone was seen a few times. The rearrangement links TRBV6-1 to TRBJ2-2; 7 bases line up with TRBD1. The germline gives CDR1 MNHNS, CDR2 SASEGT. This CDR3 is 13 amino acids long. V shed 10 bases, J shed 2 bases, and the junction held 4 bases outside the gene matches. CDR3 sequence reads: CATGGFNTGELFF. DNA of the CDR3: TGTGCCACAGGGGGATTCAACACCGGGGAGCTGTTTTTT.

V gene TRBV7-8 combines with J gene TRBJ1-2; TRBD1 matches 10 bases. Germline-derived CDR1 and CDR2 are SGHVS and FQNEAQ. The CDR3 consists of 15 residues. The V segment lost 5 bases and the J segment 4 bases; nucleotides outside the gene matches: 7. CDR3: CASSPPGQGTYGYTF. The CDR3 DNA follows: TGTGCCAGCAGCCCGCCGGGACAGGGGACCTATGGCTACACCTTC.

The chain joins TRBV4-2 to TRBJ2-1; the D is unclear. Deletions cut 4 bases from V and 5 bases from J, with 9 bases between. This CDR3 has 13 residues. CDR1 is LGHNA and CDR2 is YNFKEQ in the germline V gene. The CDR3 region has the DNA TGTGCCAGCAGCCCAGACCATAACAATGAGCAGTTCTTC. This encodes CASSPDHNNEQFF.

The rearrangement links TRBV11-2 to TRBJ2-7; TRBD2 agrees at 10 bases. Germline V gene sequence: CDR1 SGHAT, CDR2 FQNNGV. Germline trimming cut 5 bases from V and 5 bases from J; bases unmatched to any gene: 15. The CDR3 runs to 17 residues. CDR3 region: CASSPNSGRPRLDEQYF. CDR3 in DNA: TGTGCCAGCAGCCCCAATAGCGGGAGGCCCCGCTTAGACGAGCAGTACTTC.

V and J are TRBV19 and TRBJ1-5; the D gene is possibly TRBD1 (5 bases). Germline V gene data show CDR1 as LNHDA and CDR2 as SQIVND (reference sequence). This CDR3 spans 12 amino acids. The germline V and J ends were trimmed by 5 bases and 5 bases, with 7 bases remaining between them. The CDR3 is CASSSGDQPQHF. The CDR3 nucleotides are TGTGCCAGTAGTTCGGGGGATCAGCCCCAGCATTTT.

This clone has only a few counts. This rearrangement joins TRBV5-1 to TRBJ1-5; D not certain. This CDR3 comprises 14 residues. CDR1 and CDR2 from the germline V gene are SGHRS and YFSETQ. V was pared by 0 bases and J by 8 bases, with 12 bases between. CDR3 protein: CASSLGVYGEPQHF. Here the CDR3 DNA reads TGCGCCAGCAGCTTGGGGGTCTACGGAGAGCCCCAGCATTTT.

CDR3 in DNA: TGTGCCAGCAGCTTAGGGGCCTTTAACTATGGCTACACCTTC. As protein: CASSLGAFNYGYTF. The chain recombines TRBV7-9 with TRBJ1-2; D gene uncertain. With 1 base removed from V and 1 base from J, the gap between germline ends came to 7 bases. Germline V gene sequence: CDR1 SEHNR, CDR2 FQNEAQ (reference sequence). The length of the CDR3 is 14 residues.

In this sample, this clone turned up a few times. The chain combines TRBV11-3 with TRBJ1-3, with 7 bases fitting TRBD1. The CDR3 loop spans 13 amino acids. CDR1 is SGHNT and CDR2 is YENEEA in the germline V gene. Trimming cost V 6 bases and J 2 bases; bases outside gene matches: 1. This CDR3 is CASSQGAGNTIYF. In DNA, the CDR3 is TGTGCCAGCAGTCAGGGGGCTGGAAACACCATATATTTT.

The chain recombines TRBV27 with TRBJ2-2; D is possibly TRBD2 (6 bases). This CDR3 spans 15 amino acids. Trimming stripped 5 bases from V and 2 bases from J, with 12 bases between. Germline CDR1 reads MNHEY; CDR2 reads SMNVEV (reference sequence). CDR3 in amino acids: CASSPPGRNTGELFF. In nucleotides, the CDR3 is TGTGCCAGCAGTCCCCCCGGGAGAAACACCGGGGAGCTGTTTTTT.